The 15 T cell receptor beta chains in this list originate from one sample, sequenced in a study of T cell responses to AZD1222 COVID-19 vaccine. TCRdb's table, derived via immunoSEQ multiplex PCR, lists solely in-frame clones and lacks some. Among about 150,000 clones listed, 75% to 95% were seen once. The sample consisted of peripheral blood, taken 28 days after the second AZD1222 dose. The origin of the receptors is an adult who received the AZD1222 COVID-19 vaccine.

The V call is TRBV5-4, the J call TRBJ1-1; D unresolved. This CDR3 region has 13 residues. Looked up from germline, CDR1 is SGHNT and CDR2 is YYREEE (reference sequence). Between the trimmed V and J ends, which lost 2 bases and 10 bases, there was a span of 15 bases. The CDR3, as DNA: TGTGCCAGCAGCTTCGGATCCAGCTCTGTAGCTTTCTTT. This sequence encodes CASSFGSSSVAFF.

The chain links TRBV5-1 to TRBJ1-4; 8 nucleotides line up with TRBD1. V shed 4 bases, J shed 8 bases, and the junction held 10 bases outside the gene matches. Germline values: CDR1 SGHRS, CDR2 YFSETQ. This CDR3 comprises 15 residues. The CDR3 loop reads CASSDDRGLNEKLFF. For the CDR3, the DNA is TGCGCCAGCAGCGACGACAGGGGACTTAACGAAAAACTGTTTTTT.

The V gene is TRBV10-3, the J gene TRBJ1-2; 9 bases fit TRBD1. Germline CDR1 is ENHRY and CDR2 is SYGVKD. The CDR3 spans 13 residues. After removal of 6 bases from V and 6 bases from J, the junction contained 5 bases not matched to a gene. The CDR3 sequence: CAIRPDRGDGYTF. The CDR3 DNA is TGTGCCATCAGACCGGACAGGGGAGATGGCTACACCTTC.

This sequence joins TRBV2 and TRBJ1-2; D perhaps matches TRBD1 (5 bases). The ends were cut back, 4 bases at V and 8 bases at J, with 14 bases in the middle. CDR3 length: 13 amino acids. Germline values: CDR1 SNHLY, CDR2 FYNNEI. CDR3 sequence (DNA): TGTGCCAGCAGTGGGGGCCGAGTAGGGGGCTACACCTTC. It specifies CASSGGRVGGYTF.

This chain uses TRBV7-9 with TRBJ2-1, with 10 nucleotides matching TRBD2. The CDR3 has 15 residues. V trimming: 5 bases; J trimming: 7 bases; junction bases outside the gene matches: 8. Germline V lookup: CDR1 SEHNR, CDR2 FQNEAQ (reference sequence). The CDR3 here is CASSPPGLARNEQFF. The CDR3 coding sequence is TGTGCCAGCAGCCCGCCGGGACTAGCGAGGAATGAGCAGTTCTTC.

This chain joins TRBV29-1 and TRBJ2-7; tentatively, D is TRBD2 (5 bases). This CDR3 comprises 13 residues. V was cut by 1 base and J by 5 bases, with 12 bases left in between. Germline CDR1 reads SQVTM; CDR2 reads ANQGSEA. CDR3 amino acids: CSVEGSGVNEQYF. The CDR3 coding sequence is TGCAGCGTTGAAGGTTCCGGGGTAAACGAGCAGTACTTC.

This chain links TRBV5-1 with TRBJ2-7, with 8 positions matching TRBD1. With V trimmed by 4 bases and J by 4 bases, 10 bases remained unmatched. CDR3 length: 15 residues. Germline V CDR1 and CDR2: SGHRS, YFSETQ. The CDR3: CASSPSPGQGYEQYF. CDR3 nucleotides: TGCGCCAGCAGCCCCAGCCCCGGACAGGGTTACGAGCAGTACTTC. Full variable domain (missing parts from reference TRBV5-1 and TRBJ2-7): KAGVTQTPRYLIKTRGQQVTLSCSPISGHRSVSWYQQTPGQGLQFLFEYFSETQRNKGNFPGRFSGRQFSNSRSEMNVSTLELGDSALYLCASSPSPGQGYEQYFGPGTRLTVT.

The gene calls are TRBV7-9 and TRBJ1-5; D possibly corresponds to TRBD1 (6 bases). The CDR3 is made up of 15 amino acids. CDR1 SEHNR and CDR2 FQNEAQ come from the germline V gene (reference sequence). V lost 5 bases, J lost 3 bases, and 14 bases lay in between. The CDR3 sequence: CASSPQRTVNQPQHF. DNA of the CDR3: TGTGCCAGCAGCCCTCAGCGGACAGTCAATCAGCCCCAGCATTTT.

The chain employs TRBV20-1 and TRBJ2-1; tentative D call: TRBD1 (5 bases). The CDR3 sequence is 11 residues long. Trimming stripped 2 bases from V and 9 bases from J, with 8 bases between. Germline V gene sequence: CDR1 DFQATT, CDR2 SNEGSKA (reference sequence). CDR3 coding DNA: TGCAGTGCTAGAAGGGGCAGTGAGCAGTTCTTC. It yields the protein CSARRGSEQFF.

The chain links TRBV27 to TRBJ2-5; TRBD1 aligns across 7 bases. CDR3 size: 15 residues. Looked up from germline, CDR1 is MNHEY and CDR2 is SMNVEV (reference sequence). V lost 4 bases and J lost 2; bases outside the gene matches: 7. CDR3 sequence: CASSSRDRLQETQYF. CDR3 DNA sequence: TGTGCCAGCAGTTCCCGGGACAGACTTCAAGAGACCCAGTACTTC.

The chain uses TRBV27 and TRBJ2-5; D gene uncertain. V was shortened by 3 bases and J by 7 bases, with 15 bases between the two germline ends. This CDR3 region has 14 residues. CDR1 and CDR2 from the germline V gene are MNHEY and SMNVEV (reference sequence). This chain's CDR3 is CASSLERTLGTQYF. Written as DNA, the CDR3 is TGTGCCAGCAGTTTGGAGAGGACCTTAGGGACCCAGTACTTC.

V and J are TRBV7-9 and TRBJ2-1, with D hard to call. From germline, CDR1 is SEHNR and CDR2 FQNEAQ (reference sequence). The V and J ends lost 3 bases and 8 bases respectively, with 17 bases between them. CDR3 length equals 15 residues. The CDR3 loop is CASSFYGLKGHEQFF. The CDR3 DNA is TGTGCCAGCAGCTTTTATGGCCTCAAAGGACATGAGCAGTTCTTC.

J is TRBJ1-5 and V is TRBV19, with TRBD1 matching 7 bases. The ends lost 5 bases at V and 0 bases at J; junction bases unmatched: 4. Per germline, CDR1 LNHDA and CDR2 SQIVND (reference sequence). The CDR3 totals 15 residues. CDR3 residues: CASSGDRHSNQPQHF. The DNA of the CDR3 is TGTGCCAGTAGTGGGGACAGACATAGCAATCAGCCCCAGCATTTT.

The chain employs TRBV27 and TRBJ1-4; D is possibly TRBD1 (6 bases). Germline loops: CDR1 MNHEY, CDR2 SMNVEV (reference sequence). Trimming stripped 4 bases from V and 7 bases from J, with 16 bases between. The CDR3 is 15 amino acids. The CDR3 sequence is CASSSRGRVSEKLFF. CDR3 DNA: TGTGCCAGCAGTTCCAGGGGCCGGGTATCTGAAAAACTGTTTTTT.

V usage is TRBV6-5 and J usage is TRBJ2-1; 8 bases are shared with TRBD1. After removal of 6 bases from V and 4 bases from J, the junction contained 8 bases not matched to a gene. The CDR3 consists of 15 residues. Germline V gene lookup returns CDR1 MNHEY and CDR2 SVGAGI. As DNA, the CDR3 is TGTGCCAGCAGACCGGACAGGGAGCGGTACAATGAGCAGTTCTTC. Amino acids: CASRPDRERYNEQFF.